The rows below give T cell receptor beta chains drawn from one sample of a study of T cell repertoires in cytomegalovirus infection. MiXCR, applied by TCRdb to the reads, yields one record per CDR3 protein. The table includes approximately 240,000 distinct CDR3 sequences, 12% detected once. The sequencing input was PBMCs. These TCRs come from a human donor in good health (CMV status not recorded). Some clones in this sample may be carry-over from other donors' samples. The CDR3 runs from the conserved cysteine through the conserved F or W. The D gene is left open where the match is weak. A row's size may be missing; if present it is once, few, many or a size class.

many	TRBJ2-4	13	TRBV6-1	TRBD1	TGTGCCAGCGCAGGGGGTCCCAAAAACATTCAGTACTTC	CASAGGPKNIQYF
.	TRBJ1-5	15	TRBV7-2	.	TGTGCCAGCAGCTGTAGACAGGCTAGCAATCAGCCCCAGCATTTT	CASSCRQASNQPQHF
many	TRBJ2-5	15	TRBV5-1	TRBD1	TGCGCCAGCAGCTTGGGGGACAGGGTCCAAGAGACCCAGTACTTC	CASSLGDRVQETQYF
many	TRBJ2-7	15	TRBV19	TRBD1	TGTGCCAGTAGTATAGGGACAGGGGGAACCTACGAGCAGTACTTC	CASSIGTGGTYEQYF
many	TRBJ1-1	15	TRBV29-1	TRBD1	TGCAGCGTTGTTGGGACAGGGGGATGGAACACTGAAGCTTTCTTT	CSVVGTGGWNTEAFF
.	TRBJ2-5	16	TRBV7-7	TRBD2	TGTGCCAGCAGTACCGGGCTAGCGGGGGGGCTGGAGACCCAGTACTTC	CASSTGLAGGLETQYF
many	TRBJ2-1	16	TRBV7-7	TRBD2	TGTGCCAGCAGTCCAGACGGGACTAGCGGGGTAAATGAGCAGTTCTTC	CASSPDGTSGVNEQFF
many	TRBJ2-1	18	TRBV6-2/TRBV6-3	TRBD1	TGTGCCAGCAGTTACTTACAGGGGGCCCCCTCTTCCTACAATGAGCAGTTCTTC	CASSYLQGAPSSYNEQFF
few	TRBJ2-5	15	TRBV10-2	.	TGCGCCAGCAGACCTCAGGGTCGGAGTTGGGAGACCCAGTACTTC	CASRPQGRSWETQYF
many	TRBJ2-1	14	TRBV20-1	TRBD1	TGCAGTGCTAGAGATGCTAGGGGGCTCAATGAGCAGTTCTTC	CSARDARGLNEQFF
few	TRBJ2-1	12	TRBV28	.	TGTGCCAGCAGTCAGGGAGGAAATGAGCAGTTCTTC	CASSQGGNEQFF
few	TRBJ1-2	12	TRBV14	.	TGTGCCAGCAGCCCCGACCCGAGGGGTACACCCTTC	CASSPDPRGTPF
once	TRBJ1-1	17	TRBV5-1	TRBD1	TGCGCCAGCAGCATCGGACAGGGGGCTGGGGTGTACACTGAAGCTTTCTTT	CASSIGQGAGVYTEAFF
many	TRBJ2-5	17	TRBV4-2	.	TGTGCCAGCAGCCAAGATCCCCTAGCTTTCCTGGGGGAGACCCAGTACTTC	CASSQDPLAFLGETQYF
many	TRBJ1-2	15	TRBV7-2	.	TGTGCCAGCAGCTTAGCGGGCACAGGGTTCTATGGCTACACCTTC	CASSLAGTGFYGYTF
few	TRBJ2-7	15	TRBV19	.	TGTGCCAGTCCTCCAAGCCACCCTCCCATCTACGAGCAGTACTTC	CASPPSHPPIYEQYF
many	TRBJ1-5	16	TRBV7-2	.	TGTGCCAGCAGCCCCAGGAGCGAAGCGACTAATCAGCCCCAGCATTTT	CASSPRSEATNQPQHF